This TCR beta chain derives from a study of glioma-infiltrating T cells. Overall study: WHO grade II oligodendrogliomas or astrocytomas, plus non-recurrent WHO grade IV glioblastomas, were sampled. Overall study findings and caveats: Non-neoplastic patients had below-expected tissue-blood divergence, while all gliomas exceeded expectation.

Deletions cut 7 bases from V and 2 bases from J, with 11 bases between. Germline V gives CDR1 MDHEN, CDR2 SYDVKM. The CDR3 runs 13 residues. TCR alpha and beta CDR3 regions were amplified from RNA using iRepertoire nested multiplex PCR. Input was roughly 100-450 ng of tissue mRNA or PBMC total RNA. MiXCR, run by TCRdb on the multiplex PCR reads, gives a single entry per CDR3 protein. The sample records around 390,000 distinct CDR3 sequences, roughly two fifths being singletons. To note about this clonotype: What it binds is not known.

The TCR was taken from a human donor with low-grade glioma or glioblastoma, undergoing nonglioma brain surgery, or in good health (not recorded which). The gene calls are TRBV28 and TRBJ1-2; D possibly corresponds to TRBD1 (6 bases). The sequencing sample was made of glioma tissue, nonneoplastic brain tissue, or PBMCs (not recorded which). CDR3 in amino acids: CASTGRGNYGYTF. In DNA form, the CDR3 reads TGTGCCAGCACGGGCAGGGGAAACTATGGCTACACCTTC.